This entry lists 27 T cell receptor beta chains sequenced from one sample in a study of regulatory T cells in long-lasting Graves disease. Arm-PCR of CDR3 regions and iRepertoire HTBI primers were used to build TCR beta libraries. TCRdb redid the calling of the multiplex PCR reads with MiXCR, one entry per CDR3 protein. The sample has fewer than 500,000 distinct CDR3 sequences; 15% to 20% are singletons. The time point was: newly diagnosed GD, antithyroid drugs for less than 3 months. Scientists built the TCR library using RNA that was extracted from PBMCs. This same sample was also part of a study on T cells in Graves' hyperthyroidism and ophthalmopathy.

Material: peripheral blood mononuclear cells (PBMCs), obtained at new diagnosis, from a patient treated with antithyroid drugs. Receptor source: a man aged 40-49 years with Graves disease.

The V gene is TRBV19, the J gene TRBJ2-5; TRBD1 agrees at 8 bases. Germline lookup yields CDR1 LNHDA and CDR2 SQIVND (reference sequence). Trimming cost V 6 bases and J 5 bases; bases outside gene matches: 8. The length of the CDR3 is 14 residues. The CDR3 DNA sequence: TGTGCCAGTAGCCCTCCGGACAGGGTTGAGACCCAGTACTTC. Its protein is CASSPPDRVETQYF.

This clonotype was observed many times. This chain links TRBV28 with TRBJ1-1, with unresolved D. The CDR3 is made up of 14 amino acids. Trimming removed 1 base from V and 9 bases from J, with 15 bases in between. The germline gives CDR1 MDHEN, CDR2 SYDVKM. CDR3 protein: CASSLSPVTEKAFF. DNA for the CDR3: TGTGCCAGCAGTTTATCCCCAGTAACGGAAAAAGCTTTCTTT.

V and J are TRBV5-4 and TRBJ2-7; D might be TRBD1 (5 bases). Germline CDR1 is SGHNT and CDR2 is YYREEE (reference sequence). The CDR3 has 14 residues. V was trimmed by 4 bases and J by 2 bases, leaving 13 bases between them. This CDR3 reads CASSRNRGTYEQYF. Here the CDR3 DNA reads TGTGCCAGCAGCCGGAATAGGGGTACCTACGAGCAGTACTTC.

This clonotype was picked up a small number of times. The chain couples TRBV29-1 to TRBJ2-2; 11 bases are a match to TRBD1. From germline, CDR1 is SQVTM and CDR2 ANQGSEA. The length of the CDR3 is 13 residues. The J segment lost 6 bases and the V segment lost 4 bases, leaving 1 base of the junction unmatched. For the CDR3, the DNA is TGCAGCGTTGGGACAGGGGGCGCCGGGGAGCTGTTTTTT. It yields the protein CSVGTGGAGELFF.

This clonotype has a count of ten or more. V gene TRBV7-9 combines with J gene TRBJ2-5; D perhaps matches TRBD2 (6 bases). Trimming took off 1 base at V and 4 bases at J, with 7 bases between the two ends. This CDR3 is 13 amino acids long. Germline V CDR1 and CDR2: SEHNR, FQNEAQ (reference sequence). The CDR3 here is CASSLDGGETQYF. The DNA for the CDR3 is TGTGCCAGCAGCTTAGACGGGGGAGAGACCCAGTACTTC. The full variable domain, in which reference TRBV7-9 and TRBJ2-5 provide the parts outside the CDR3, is DTGVSQNPRHKITKRGQNVTFRCDPISEHNRLYWYRQTLGQGPEFLTYFQNEAQLEKSRLLSDRFSAERPKGSFSTLEIQRTEQGDSAMYLCASSLDGGETQYFGPGTRLLVL.

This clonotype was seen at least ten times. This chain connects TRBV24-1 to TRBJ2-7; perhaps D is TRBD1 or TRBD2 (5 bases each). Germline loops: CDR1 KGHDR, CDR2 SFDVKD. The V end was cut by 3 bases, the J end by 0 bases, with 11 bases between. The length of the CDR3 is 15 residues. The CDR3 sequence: CATSDAGTSSYEQYF. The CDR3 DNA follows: TGTGCCACCAGTGATGCCGGGACCAGCTCCTACGAGCAGTACTTC.

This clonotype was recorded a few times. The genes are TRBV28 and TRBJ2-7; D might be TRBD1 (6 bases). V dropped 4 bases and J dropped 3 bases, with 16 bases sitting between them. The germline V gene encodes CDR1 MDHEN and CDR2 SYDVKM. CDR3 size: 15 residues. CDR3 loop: CASSSAGAVVYEQYF. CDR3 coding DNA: TGTGCCAGCAGTTCTGCAGGGGCGGTAGTCTACGAGCAGTACTTC.

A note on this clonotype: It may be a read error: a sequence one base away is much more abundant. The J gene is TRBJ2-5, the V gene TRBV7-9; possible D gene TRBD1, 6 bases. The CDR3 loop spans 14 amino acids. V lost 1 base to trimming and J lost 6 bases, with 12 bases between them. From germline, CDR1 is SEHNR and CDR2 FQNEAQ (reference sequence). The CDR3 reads CASSLEQGGKTQYF. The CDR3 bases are TGTGCCAGCAGCTTAGAACAGGGTGGGAAGACCCAGTACTTC.

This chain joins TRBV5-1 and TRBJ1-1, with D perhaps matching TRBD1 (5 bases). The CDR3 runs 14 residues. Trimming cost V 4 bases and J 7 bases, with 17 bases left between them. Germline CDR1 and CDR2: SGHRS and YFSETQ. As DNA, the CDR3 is TGCGCCAGCAGCCTTTACAGGACGAACCATGAAGCTTTCTTT. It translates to CASSLYRTNHEAFF.

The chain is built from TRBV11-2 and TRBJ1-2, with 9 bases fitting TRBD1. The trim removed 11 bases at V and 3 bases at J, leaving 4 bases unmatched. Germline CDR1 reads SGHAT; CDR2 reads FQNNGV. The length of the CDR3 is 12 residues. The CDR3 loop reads CARQGDDYGYTF. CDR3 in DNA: TGTGCCCGACAGGGGGACGACTATGGCTACACCTTC.

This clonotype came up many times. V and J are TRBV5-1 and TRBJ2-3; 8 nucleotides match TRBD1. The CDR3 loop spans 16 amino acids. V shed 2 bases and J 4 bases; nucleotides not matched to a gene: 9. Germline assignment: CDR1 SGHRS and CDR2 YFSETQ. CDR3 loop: CASSFYRGTKSDTQYF. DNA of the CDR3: TGCGCCAGCAGCTTCTACAGGGGGACAAAATCAGATACGCAGTATTTT.

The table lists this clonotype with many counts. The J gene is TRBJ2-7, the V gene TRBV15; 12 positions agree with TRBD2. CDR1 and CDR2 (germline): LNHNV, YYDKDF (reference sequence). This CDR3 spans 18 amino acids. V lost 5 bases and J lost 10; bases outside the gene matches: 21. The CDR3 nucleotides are TGTGCCACCAGCTCCCGGAACCCTAGACTAGCGGGAGACAGGGGTCAGTACTTC. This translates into CATSSRNPRLAGDRGQYF.

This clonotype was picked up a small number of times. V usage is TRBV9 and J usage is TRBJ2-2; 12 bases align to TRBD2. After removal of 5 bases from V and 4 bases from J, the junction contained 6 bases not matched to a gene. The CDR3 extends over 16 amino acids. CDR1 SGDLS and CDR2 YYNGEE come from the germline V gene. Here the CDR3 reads CASSPSGRAVTGELFF. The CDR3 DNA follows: TGTGCCAGCAGTCCTAGCGGGAGGGCCGTCACCGGGGAGCTGTTTTTT.

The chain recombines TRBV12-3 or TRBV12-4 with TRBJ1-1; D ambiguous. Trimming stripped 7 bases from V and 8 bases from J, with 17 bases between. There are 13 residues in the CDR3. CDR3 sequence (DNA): TGTGCCAGCATCTTCACCCCGCAAAAAGAAGCTTTCTTT. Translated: CASIFTPQKEAFF.

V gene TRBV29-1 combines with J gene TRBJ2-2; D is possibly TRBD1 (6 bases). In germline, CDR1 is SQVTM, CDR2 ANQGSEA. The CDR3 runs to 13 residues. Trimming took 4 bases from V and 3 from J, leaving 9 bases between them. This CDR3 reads CSVGYRDTGELFF. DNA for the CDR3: TGCAGCGTTGGTTACAGGGACACCGGGGAGCTGTTTTTT.

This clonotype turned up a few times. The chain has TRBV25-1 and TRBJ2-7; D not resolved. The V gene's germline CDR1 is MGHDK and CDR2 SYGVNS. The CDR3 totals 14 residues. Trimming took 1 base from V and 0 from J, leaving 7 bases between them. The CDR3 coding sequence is TGTGCCAGCAGTGAATTTACCTTCTCCTACGAGCAGTACTTC. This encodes CASSEFTFSYEQYF.

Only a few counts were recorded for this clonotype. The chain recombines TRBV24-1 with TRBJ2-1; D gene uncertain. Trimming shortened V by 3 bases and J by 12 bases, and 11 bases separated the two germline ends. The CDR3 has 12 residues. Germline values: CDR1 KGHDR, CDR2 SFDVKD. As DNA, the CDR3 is TGTGCCACCAGTGATACTCTTAGTGGGCAGTTCTTC. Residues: CATSDTLSGQFF.

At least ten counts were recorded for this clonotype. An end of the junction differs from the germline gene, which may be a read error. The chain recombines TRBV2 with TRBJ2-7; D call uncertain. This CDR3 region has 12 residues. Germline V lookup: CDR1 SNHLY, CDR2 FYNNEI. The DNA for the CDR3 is TGTGCCAGCAGTGACTTAGACGACAAATTTTTCTTC. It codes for CASSDLDDKFFF.

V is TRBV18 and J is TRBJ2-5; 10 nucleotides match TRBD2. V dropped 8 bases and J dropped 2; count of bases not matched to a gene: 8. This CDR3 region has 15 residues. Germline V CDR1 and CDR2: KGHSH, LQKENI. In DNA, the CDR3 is TGTGCCAGCAGCCCTCGGACTAGCGGACAAGAGACCCAGTACTTC. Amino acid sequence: CASSPRTSGQETQYF.

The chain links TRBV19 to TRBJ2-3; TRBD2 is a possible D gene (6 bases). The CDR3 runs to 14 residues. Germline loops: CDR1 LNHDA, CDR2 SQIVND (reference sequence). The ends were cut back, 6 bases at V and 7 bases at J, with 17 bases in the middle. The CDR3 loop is CASRSPAGPNTQYF. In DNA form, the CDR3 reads TGTGCCAGTAGAAGCCCGGCGGGGCCAAATACGCAGTATTTT.

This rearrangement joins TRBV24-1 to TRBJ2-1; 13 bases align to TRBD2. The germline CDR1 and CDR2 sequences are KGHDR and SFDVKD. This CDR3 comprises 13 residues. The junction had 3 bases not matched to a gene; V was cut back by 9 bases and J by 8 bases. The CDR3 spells CATGLAGVYEQFF. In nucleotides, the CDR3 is TGTGCCACCGGACTAGCGGGAGTCTATGAGCAGTTCTTC.

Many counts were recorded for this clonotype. This CDR3 is CASGGISGSETQYF. The CDR3 DNA sequence: TGTGCCAGCGGAGGAATTAGCGGGAGCGAGACCCAGTACTTC. This sequence joins TRBV2 and TRBJ2-5, with 9 bases that match TRBD2. CDR1 and CDR2 (germline): SNHLY, FYNNEI. This CDR3 has 14 residues. Unmatched junction bases numbered 9, after V lost 8 bases and J lost 5 bases.

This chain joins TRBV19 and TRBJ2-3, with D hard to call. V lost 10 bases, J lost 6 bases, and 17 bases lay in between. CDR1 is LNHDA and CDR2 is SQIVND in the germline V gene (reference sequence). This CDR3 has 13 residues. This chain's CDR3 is CATGIGPEDTQYF. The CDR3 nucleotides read TGTGCCACAGGTATTGGCCCCGAGGATACGCAGTATTTT.

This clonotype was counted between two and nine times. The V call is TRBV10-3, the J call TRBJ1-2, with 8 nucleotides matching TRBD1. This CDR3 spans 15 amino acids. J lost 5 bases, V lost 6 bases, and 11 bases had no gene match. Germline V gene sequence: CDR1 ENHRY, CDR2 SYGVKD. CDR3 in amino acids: CAISNGQGERYGYTF. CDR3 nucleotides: TGTGCCATCAGCAATGGACAGGGAGAGAGGTATGGCTACACCTTC.

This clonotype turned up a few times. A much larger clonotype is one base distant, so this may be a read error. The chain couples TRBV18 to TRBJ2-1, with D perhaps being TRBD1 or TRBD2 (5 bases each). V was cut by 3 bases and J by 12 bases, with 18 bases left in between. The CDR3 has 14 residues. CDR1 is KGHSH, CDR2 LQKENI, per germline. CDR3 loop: CASSPYGANGGQFF. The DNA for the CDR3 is TGTGCCAGCTCACCTTACGGGGCGAATGGAGGGCAGTTCTTC.

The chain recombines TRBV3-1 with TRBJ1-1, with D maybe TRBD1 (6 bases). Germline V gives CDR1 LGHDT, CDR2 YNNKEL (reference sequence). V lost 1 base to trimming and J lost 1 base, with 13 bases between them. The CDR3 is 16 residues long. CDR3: CASSQGSGTQNTEAFF. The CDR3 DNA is TGTGCCAGCAGCCAAGGTTCAGGGACACAGAACACTGAAGCTTTCTTT.

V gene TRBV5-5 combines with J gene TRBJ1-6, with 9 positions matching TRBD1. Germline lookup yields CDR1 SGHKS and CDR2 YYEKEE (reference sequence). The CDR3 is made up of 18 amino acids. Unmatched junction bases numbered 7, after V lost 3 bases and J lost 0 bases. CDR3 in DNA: TGTGCCAGCAGCTCGGGAGACAGGGGGAGCTCCTATAATTCACCCCTCCACTTT. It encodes CASSSGDRGSSYNSPLHF. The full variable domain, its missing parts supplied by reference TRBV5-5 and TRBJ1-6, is DAGVTQSPTHLIKTRGQQVTLRCSPISGHKSVSWYQQVLGQGPQFIFQYYEKEERGRGNFPDRFSARQFPNYSSELNVNALLLGDSALYLCASSSGDRGSSYNSPLHFGNGTRLTVT.